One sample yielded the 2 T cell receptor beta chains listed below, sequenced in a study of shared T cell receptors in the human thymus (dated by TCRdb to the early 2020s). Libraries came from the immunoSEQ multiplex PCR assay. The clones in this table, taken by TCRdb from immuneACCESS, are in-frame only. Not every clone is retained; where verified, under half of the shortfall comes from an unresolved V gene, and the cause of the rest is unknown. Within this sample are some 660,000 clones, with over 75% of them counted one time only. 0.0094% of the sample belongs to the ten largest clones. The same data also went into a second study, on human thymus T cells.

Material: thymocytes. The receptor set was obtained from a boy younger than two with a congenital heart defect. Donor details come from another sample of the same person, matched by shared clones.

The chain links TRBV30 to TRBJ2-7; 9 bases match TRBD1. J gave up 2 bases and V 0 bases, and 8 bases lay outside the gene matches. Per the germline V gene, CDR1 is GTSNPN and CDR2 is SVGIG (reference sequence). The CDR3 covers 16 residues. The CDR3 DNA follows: TGTGCCTGGAGTGTTAGAGACAGGGGGGCCGCCTACGAGCAGTACTTC. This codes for CAWSVRDRGAAYEQYF.

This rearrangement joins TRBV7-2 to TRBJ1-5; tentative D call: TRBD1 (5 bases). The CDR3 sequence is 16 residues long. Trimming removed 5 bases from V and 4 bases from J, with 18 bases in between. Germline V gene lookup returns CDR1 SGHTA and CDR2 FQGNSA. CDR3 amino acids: CASSRGDWGTNQPQHF. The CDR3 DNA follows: TGTGCCAGCAGCCGAGGGGATTGGGGGACTAATCAGCCCCAGCATTTT.